These 30 T cell receptor beta chains came from one sample sequenced in a study of response to subunit inactivated influenza vaccine. TCRdb redid the calling of the RT-PCR reads with MiXCR, one entry per CDR3 protein. Counted here are about 540,000 distinct CDR3 sequences, approximately 22% occurring once; the ten biggest clones make up approximately 3%. The same data also went into a second study, on T cells expressing NK-cell markers. That source notes: UMI-tagged 5'RACE template switching yielded the TCR beta cDNA.

The material sequenced was CD4+ T cells sorted from PBMCs, taken 11 to 12 days after vaccination. Every receptor here comes from a man in his fifties or sixties who received an inactivated influenza vaccine.

Ten or more counts support this clonotype. The rearrangement links TRBV12-3 or TRBV12-4 to TRBJ2-7; D is possibly TRBD1 or TRBD2 (5 bases each). This CDR3 is built from 13 residues. V dropped 8 bases and J dropped 8 bases, with 19 bases sitting between them. The CDR3 sequence is CASGGGVVAKQYF. For the CDR3, the DNA is TGTGCCAGCGGGGGTGGGGTAGTCGCAAAGCAGTACTTC.

The gene calls are TRBV20-1 and TRBJ2-1, with a weak D call TRBD2 (6 bases). The CDR3 length is 15 residues. CDR1 and CDR2 from the germline V gene are DFQATT and SNEGSKA (reference sequence). V lost 4 bases and J lost 2, with 15 bases in between. CDR3 DNA: TGCAGTGCTATCCCCTTTGGCGGGGCCTACAATGAGCAGTTCTTC. Encoded protein: CSAIPFGGAYNEQFF.

The sample holds many counts of this clonotype. The chain recombines TRBV7-2 with TRBJ2-5; TRBD2 is a possible D gene (5 bases). Germline CDR1 is SGHTA and CDR2 is FQGNSA. V gave up 1 base and J gave up 9 bases, with 12 bases separating them. The CDR3 is 13 amino acids. The CDR3 DNA reads as TGTGCCAGCAGCTTAGGGTCTACTAGTGCCCAGTACTTC. Residues: CASSLGSTSAQYF.

This rearrangement joins TRBV4-3 to TRBJ2-7; 8 nucleotides line up with TRBD1. Per the germline V gene, CDR1 is LGHNA and CDR2 is YSLEER. The J segment lost 6 bases and the V segment lost 1 base, leaving 2 bases of the junction unmatched. This CDR3 has 13 amino acids. The CDR3 region is CASSQVQGAEQYF. CDR3 in DNA: TGCGCCAGCAGCCAAGTGCAGGGGGCCGAGCAGTACTTC.

Comment on this clonotype: An end of the junction differs from the germline gene, which may be a read error. This rearrangement joins TRBV9 to TRBJ2-3; 10 bases line up with TRBD2. CDR1 is SGDLS, CDR2 YYNGEE, per germline. The CDR3 loop spans 12 amino acids. The CDR3 protein is CASSVVAGGLEF. The CDR3 region has the DNA TGTGCCAGCAGCGTAGTAGCGGGAGGCCTCGAATTT. Full variable domain (missing parts from reference TRBV9 and TRBJ2-3): DSGVTQTPKHLITATGQRVTLRCSPRSGDLSVYWYQQSLDQGLQFLIQYYNGEERAKGNILERFSAQQFPDLHSELNLSSLELGDSALYFCASSVVAGGLEFGPGTRLTVL.

CDR3 sequence: CASRNRDGLSYEQYF. The CDR3 DNA is TGTGCCAGCAGGAATCGGGACGGACTCTCCTACGAGCAGTACTTC. V gene TRBV7-2 combines with J gene TRBJ2-7, with D perhaps given as TRBD1 or TRBD2 (5 bases each). CDR1 and CDR2 from the germline V gene are SGHTA and FQGNSA. The CDR3 contains 15 residues. V shed 6 bases and J shed 0 bases, with 15 bases lying between them.

This clonotype has a handful of counts. V and J are TRBV9 and TRBJ2-7; D tentatively reads TRBD1 or TRBD2 (5 bases each). CDR3 length equals 17 residues. Germline CDR1 and CDR2: SGDLS and YYNGEE. The ends were cut back, 2 bases at V and 9 bases at J, with 27 bases in the middle. In DNA, the CDR3 is TGTGCCAGCAGCGTTGGGGACGGAGGACCATCTACGAGTAGGCAGTACTTC. It yields the protein CASSVGDGGPSTSRQYF.

The CDR3 DNA is TGTGCCAGCAGCGGTCTAGGGGGGCCCTACGAGCAGTACTTC. Protein product: CASSGLGGPYEQYF. V is TRBV5-5 and J is TRBJ2-7, with D perhaps matching TRBD1 or TRBD2 (6 bases each). CDR3 length: 14 amino acids. V lost 4 bases, J lost 2 bases, and 13 bases lay in between. Germline lookup yields CDR1 SGHKS and CDR2 YYEKEE (reference sequence). Together with reference TRBV5-5 and TRBJ2-7, the CDR3 gives the full variable domain: DAGVTQSPTHLIKTRGQQVTLRCSPISGHKSVSWYQQVLGQGPQFIFQYYEKEERGRGNFPDRFSARQFPNYSSELNVNALLLGDSALYLCASSGLGGPYEQYFGPGTRLTVT.

The table lists this clonotype with many counts. The chain recombines TRBV20-1 with TRBJ1-1, with a possible D match to TRBD1 (6 bases). Germline V lookup: CDR1 DFQATT, CDR2 SNEGSKA (reference sequence). V lost 0 bases, J lost 0 bases, and 17 bases lay in between. The CDR3 is 17 residues long. DNA of the CDR3: TGCAGTGCTAGAGATCTAGCAGGGGTTACCATGAACACTGAAGCTTTCTTT. Amino acids: CSARDLAGVTMNTEAFF.

The V call is TRBV5-1, the J call TRBJ2-2; D gene uncertain. Trimming pared 1 base from V and 1 base from J, leaving 8 bases between. The germline V gene has CDR1 SGHRS and CDR2 YFSETQ. This CDR3 region has 15 residues. CDR3 in DNA: TGCGCCAGCAGCTTGAGAGTCCAGAACACCGGGGAGCTGTTTTTT. It translates to CASSLRVQNTGELFF.

This clonotype has a handful of counts. The chain couples TRBV4-1 to TRBJ2-3; the match to TRBD2 covers 10 bases. Germline CDR1 and CDR2: MGHRA and YSYEKL. The CDR3 runs to 16 residues. The J segment lost 4 bases and the V segment lost 4 bases, leaving 8 bases of the junction unmatched. The DNA for the CDR3 is TGCGCCAGCAGCCCCCAATCTAGCGGGGGTTCAGATACGCAGTATTTT. Its translation: CASSPQSSGGSDTQYF.

V and J are TRBV29-1 and TRBJ2-7, with D perhaps TRBD1 (6 bases). V lost 0 bases, J lost 7 bases, and 13 bases lay in between. This CDR3 has 13 residues. Germline CDR1 is SQVTM and CDR2 is ANQGSEA. In DNA form, the CDR3 reads TGCAGCGTTGAAGATCATTGGGGGCAAGAGCAGTACTTC. Its protein product is CSVEDHWGQEQYF.

V is TRBV10-3 and J is TRBJ2-1, with a possible D match to TRBD2 (6 bases). CDR1 is ENHRY, CDR2 SYGVKD, per germline. The CDR3 consists of 17 residues. With 0 bases removed from V and 8 bases from J, the gap between germline ends came to 20 bases. For the CDR3, the DNA is TGTGCCATCAGTGAGTCGGTTACTAGCCACTATTCTCATGAGCAGTTCTTC. It specifies CAISESVTSHYSHEQFF.

This chain joins TRBV12-3 or TRBV12-4 and TRBJ2-7; the match to TRBD1 covers 8 bases. The junction had 10 bases not matched to a gene; V was cut back by 6 bases and J by 0 bases. CDR3 size: 16 residues. CDR3 loop: CASREAGTGRSYEQYF. In DNA form, the CDR3 reads TGTGCCAGCAGAGAAGCCGGGACAGGCCGCTCCTACGAGCAGTACTTC.

This chain connects TRBV11-1 to TRBJ1-2, with D uncertain. The germline V and J ends were trimmed by 7 bases and 2 bases, with 11 bases remaining between them. The CDR3 extends over 13 amino acids. Germline CDR1 is SGHAT and CDR2 is FQDESV (reference sequence). The CDR3 reads CASTPDGNYGYTF. CDR3 nucleotides: TGTGCCAGCACCCCGGACGGAAACTATGGCTACACCTTC.

This clonotype was recorded a few times. The CDR3 here is CASSLDPSELFF. CDR3 nucleotides: TGCGCCAGCAGCTTGGACCCCTCTGAGCTGTTTTTT. This chain joins TRBV5-1 and TRBJ2-2; D is unclear. The CDR3 length is 12 residues. Germline values: CDR1 SGHRS, CDR2 YFSETQ. Between the trimmed V and J ends, which lost 0 bases and 11 bases, there was a span of 8 bases.

This clonotype was counted between two and nine times. The chain has TRBV4-1 and TRBJ1-2; D ambiguous. The germline V and J ends were trimmed by 1 base and 9 bases, with 15 bases remaining between them. This CDR3 contains 14 residues. Germline V gene data show CDR1 as MGHRA and CDR2 as YSYEKL. CDR3 in DNA: TGCGCCAGCAGCCAAGCCGCGTCCTCAGAACGCTACACCTTC. Translated, it gives CASSQAASSERYTF.

This clonotype was seen repeatedly, ten times or more. The chain has TRBV12-3 or TRBV12-4 and TRBJ1-1, with a weak D call TRBD1 (5 bases). V lost 7 bases to trimming and J lost 1 base, with 10 bases between them. The CDR3 is 13 residues long. CDR3 sequence reads: CASKGLRNTEAFF. CDR3 bases: TGTGCCAGCAAGGGGCTGAGGAACACTGAAGCTTTCTTT.

This clonotype was found a few times. The chain joins TRBV7-2 to TRBJ2-1, with 7 bases matching TRBD1. Germline lookup yields CDR1 SGHTA and CDR2 FQGNSA. The CDR3 is 16 residues long. V trimming: 0 bases; J trimming: 2 bases; junction bases outside the gene matches: 4. CDR3 sequence (DNA): TGTGCCAGCAGCTTAGCAGGGGGCTATGCCTACAATGAGCAGTTCTTC. Amino acid sequence: CASSLAGGYAYNEQFF.

The genes are TRBV5-5 and TRBJ2-4; possibly TRBD2 for D (6 bases). Germline CDR1 reads SGHKS; CDR2 reads YYEKEE (reference sequence). The CDR3 length is 16 residues. Trimming removed 3 bases at V and 1 base at J, with 14 bases between. The CDR3 region is CASSSLGGLAKNIQYF. CDR3 bases: TGTGCCAGCAGCTCCTTGGGGGGTCTGGCCAAAAACATTCAGTACTTC.

The V gene is TRBV20-1, the J gene TRBJ2-1, with D unresolved. V lost 2 bases to trimming and J lost 0 bases, with 5 bases between them. Per germline, CDR1 DFQATT and CDR2 SNEGSKA (reference sequence). This CDR3 spans 13 amino acids. The CDR3 region has the DNA TGCAGTGCTAGACGGAGCTCCTACAATGAGCAGTTCTTC. This encodes CSARRSSYNEQFF.

The table lists this clonotype with many counts. One end of the junction is discordant with germline, which a read error may explain. The V and J genes are TRBV29-1 and TRBJ1-1; D perhaps matches TRBD1 (6 bases). The CDR3 runs 13 residues. The germline CDR1 and CDR2 sequences are SQVTM and ANQGSEA. CDR3 in DNA: TGCAGCGTGGAAGGACAGATGAACACTGAAGCTTTCTTT. Amino acids: CSVEGQMNTEAFF.

This chain joins TRBV30 and TRBJ1-2; a possible D gene is TRBD1 (5 bases). The germline V gene has CDR1 GTSNPN and CDR2 SVGIG (reference sequence). The CDR3 totals 15 residues. V shed 4 bases and J shed 5 bases, with 20 bases lying between them. The DNA of the CDR3 is TGTGCCTGGACCCGTACGCCCGGGACGCAGTATGGCTACACCTTC. Amino acids: CAWTRTPGTQYGYTF. Looking up the rest from reference TRBV30 and TRBJ1-2 gives the full variable domain: SQTIHQWPATLVQPVGSPLSLECTVEGTSNPNLYWYRQAAGRGLQLLFYSVGIGQISSEVPQNLSASRPQDRQFILSSKKLLLSDSGFYLCAWTRTPGTQYGYTFGSGTRLTVV.

A few counts support this clonotype. This chain links TRBV7-9 with TRBJ1-1; a weak D match, TRBD1 (6 bases). Trimming removed 2 bases from V and 5 bases from J, with 12 bases in between. Germline assignment: CDR1 SEHNR and CDR2 FQNEAQ (reference sequence). The CDR3 totals 14 residues. The CDR3: CASSLTPGETEAFF. The CDR3, as DNA: TGTGCCAGCAGCTTAACCCCAGGGGAGACTGAAGCTTTCTTT.

This clonotype was seen more than once but under ten times. The chain employs TRBV7-2 and TRBJ1-5, with D tentatively TRBD1 (5 bases). Germline lookup yields CDR1 SGHTA and CDR2 FQGNSA. V was trimmed by 5 bases and J by 2 bases, leaving 13 bases between them. The CDR3 consists of 15 residues. CDR3 loop: CASSPQGMGNQPQHF. Written as DNA, the CDR3 is TGTGCCAGCAGCCCCCAGGGCATGGGCAATCAGCCCCAGCATTTT.

The chain is built from TRBV29-1 and TRBJ1-2; D is perhaps TRBD1 (5 bases). The V gene's germline CDR1 is SQVTM and CDR2 ANQGSEA. V was shortened by 0 bases and J by 0 bases, with 5 bases between the two germline ends. The CDR3 covers 13 residues. The CDR3 here is CSVEEGPNYGYTF. The CDR3 DNA is TGCAGCGTTGAAGAGGGGCCTAACTATGGCTACACCTTC.

This clonotype has just a few counts. V is TRBV5-5 and J is TRBJ2-3; TRBD2 might be the D (5 bases). This CDR3 region has 17 residues. Germline V gives CDR1 SGHKS, CDR2 YYEKEE (reference sequence). Trimming shortened V by 0 bases and J by 4 bases, and 18 bases separated the two germline ends. The CDR3 protein is CASSLAGGGGVADTQYF. The CDR3 bases are TGTGCCAGCAGCTTGGCCGGCGGTGGAGGAGTGGCAGATACGCAGTATTTT.

The rearrangement links TRBV14 to TRBJ1-1; TRBD1 matches at 9 bases. CDR1 and CDR2 from the germline V gene are SGHDN and FVKESK. V lost 4 bases, J lost 14 bases, and 14 bases stayed unmatched. The CDR3 loop spans 14 amino acids. The CDR3 sequence: CASSPQPGQGRIFF. CDR3 bases: TGTGCCAGCAGCCCACAGCCGGGACAGGGTAGGATATTCTTT.

This clonotype was picked up a small number of times. This rearrangement joins TRBV5-1 to TRBJ2-2, with a possible D match to TRBD1 (6 bases). This CDR3 region has 17 residues. The germline gives CDR1 SGHRS, CDR2 YFSETQ. The germline V and J ends were trimmed by 0 bases and 0 bases, with 12 bases remaining between them. CDR3 in amino acids: CASSLAPQGSNTGELFF. The CDR3 nucleotides are TGCGCCAGCAGCTTGGCCCCCCAGGGGTCGAACACCGGGGAGCTGTTTTTT.

The sample holds many counts of this clonotype. CDR3 sequence reads: CASSQETAYYNEQFF. CDR3 sequence (DNA): TGCGCCAGCAGCCAAGAAACGGCCTACTACAATGAGCAGTTCTTC. V gene TRBV4-3 combines with J gene TRBJ2-1; D not resolved. V was shortened by 0 bases and J by 3 bases, with 9 bases between the two germline ends. CDR1 and CDR2 (germline): LGHNA, YSLEER. The CDR3 contains 15 residues.